The clone carrying this TCR beta chain has a count of ten or more. Its target is not known. The diagnoses drew upon clinical symptoms, serum thyroxine and TRAb, thyroid ultrasound and orbital computed tomography. The sample belongs to a study of T cells in Graves' hyperthyroidism and ophthalmopathy. Regarding the study as a whole: Ophthalmopathy and stable hyperthyroidism were told apart by a 13 V-J model.

RNA transcripts served as the template for amplifying TCR beta CDR3 regions. The study used the HTBI primer set for a first-round RT-PCR of the TCR CDR3. TCRdb passed the multiplex PCR reads through MiXCR, listing each CDR3 protein once. The sample contains about 610,000 distinct CDR3 sequences, roughly 14% of which appear only once. The TCR was taken from a woman aged 40 to 50 with Graves' ophthalmopathy. The sequencing sample was made of blood.

CDR3 sequence reads: CASSTRTRWRNSPLHF. In DNA, the CDR3 is TGTGCCAGCAGTACCAGGACCCGGTGGCGGAATTCACCCCTCCACTTT. V and J are TRBV12-3 or TRBV12-4 and TRBJ1-6, with D unclear. This CDR3 is 16 amino acids long. The V gene lost 5 bases and the J gene lost 7 bases, with 18 bases spanning the gap.